The 14 T cell receptor beta chains in this list originate from one sample, sequenced in a study of T cell responses to AZD1222 COVID-19 vaccine. Clones were read by immunoSEQ multiplex PCR, and TCRdb kept only the in-frame ones, dropping some. This sample has about 130,000 clones, with about 89% found just once. The sample in question was peripheral blood, obtained 28 days after the second AZD1222 dose. The receptors stem from an adult who received the AZD1222 COVID-19 vaccine.

This clone has only one observation. J is TRBJ1-1 and V is TRBV19; D call uncertain. The CDR3 has 14 residues. Looked up from germline, CDR1 is LNHDA and CDR2 is SQIVND (reference sequence). V was shortened by 6 bases and J by 1 base, with 12 bases between the two germline ends. The CDR3 sequence is CASSPGRENTEAFF. The CDR3 nucleotides are TGTGCCAGTAGCCCAGGACGGGAGAACACTGAAGCTTTCTTT.

This chain connects TRBV10-1 to TRBJ2-1; D gene uncertain. V was trimmed by 4 bases and J by 5 bases, leaving 3 bases between them. Germline V lookup: CDR1 WNHNN, CDR2 SYGVQD (reference sequence). CDR3 length: 11 residues. CDR3 DNA sequence: TGCGCCAGCAGTGCCCACAATGAGCAGTTCTTC. It is translated as CASSAHNEQFF.

This clone has a handful of counts. This chain connects TRBV6-5 to TRBJ1-5, with a weak D call TRBD1 (6 bases). Per germline, CDR1 MNHEY and CDR2 SVGAGI. The V and J ends lost 7 bases and 4 bases respectively, with 11 bases between them. The CDR3 extends over 13 amino acids. CDR3 in amino acids: CASNPTGNQPQHF. CDR3 nucleotides: TGTGCCAGCAACCCCACAGGGAATCAGCCCCAGCATTTT.

The chain combines TRBV27 with TRBJ2-1; maybe TRBD1 (5 bases). V lost 6 bases to trimming and J lost 6 bases, with 15 bases between them. The CDR3 length is 14 residues. Germline V gene lookup returns CDR1 MNHEY and CDR2 SMNVEV (reference sequence). CDR3 region: CASRQGFPGNEQFF. CDR3 sequence (DNA): TGTGCCAGCAGGCAGGGATTCCCGGGCAATGAGCAGTTCTTC.

The chain has TRBV11-1 and TRBJ2-1, with 7 bases aligning to TRBD1. The CDR3 runs 14 residues. Trimming removed 5 bases from V and 8 bases from J; junction bases left unmatched: 9. CDR1 SGHAT and CDR2 FQDESV come from the germline V gene (reference sequence). DNA for the CDR3: TGTGCCAGCAGCCAAAAACAGGGGCGTGATGAGCAGTTCTTC. This sequence encodes CASSQKQGRDEQFF. Supplemented by reference TRBV11-1 and TRBJ2-1, the full variable domain reads EAEVAQSPRYKITEKSQAVAFWCDPISGHATLYWYRQILGQGPELLVQFQDESVVDDSQLPKDRFSAERLKGVDSTLKIQPAELGDSAMYLCASSQKQGRDEQFFGPGTRLTVL.

This chain uses TRBV15 with TRBJ2-1; a possible D gene is TRBD1 (6 bases). In germline, CDR1 is LNHNV, CDR2 YYDKDF (reference sequence). V dropped 7 bases and J dropped 3 bases, with 16 bases sitting between them. This CDR3 contains 15 residues. CDR3 bases: TGTGCCACCACCTCCCCGAGACAGGTCTACAATGAGCAGTTCTTC. Protein sequence: CATTSPRQVYNEQFF.

This clone has a single count. The chain joins TRBV18 to TRBJ2-3; perhaps TRBD1 as D (5 bases). Germline V gene data show CDR1 as KGHSH and CDR2 as LQKENI. Trimming left V 3 bases short and J 7 bases short, with 14 bases between. The CDR3 spans 14 residues. This CDR3 is CASSPPTRQNTQYF. In DNA, the CDR3 is TGTGCCAGCTCACCGCCTACCAGACAGAATACGCAGTATTTT.

The chain combines TRBV30 with TRBJ1-5; TRBD1 might be the D (5 bases). V was trimmed by 5 bases and J by 0 bases, leaving 11 bases between them. The CDR3 spans 14 residues. The germline V gene encodes CDR1 GTSNPN and CDR2 SVGIG (reference sequence). In nucleotides, the CDR3 is TGTGCCTGGGCCGGGGCAAATAGCAATCAGCCCCAGCATTTT. Amino acid sequence: CAWAGANSNQPQHF.

The chain couples TRBV11-1 to TRBJ2-7, with 9 bases identical to TRBD1. The V segment lost 3 bases and the J segment 9 bases; nucleotides outside the gene matches: 12. The CDR3 runs 15 residues. Per germline, CDR1 SGHAT and CDR2 FQDESV (reference sequence). CDR3 sequence (DNA): TGTGCCAGCAGCTTTTCGGCGGGACAGGGTTCGGGGCAGTACTTC. Its translation: CASSFSAGQGSGQYF.

This clone came up a few times. The V and J genes are TRBV10-3 and TRBJ2-2, with 7 nucleotides matching TRBD2. CDR1 ENHRY and CDR2 SYGVKD come from the germline V gene. The CDR3 extends over 13 amino acids. With V trimmed by 10 bases and J by 2 bases, 4 bases remained unmatched. The CDR3 DNA is TGTGCCACGCGGGGGTTCAACACCGGGGAGCTGTTTTTT. Its translation: CATRGFNTGELFF.

This clone was seen just once. The chain combines TRBV7-9 with TRBJ1-1; D possibly corresponds to TRBD1 (6 bases). CDR1 is SEHNR, CDR2 FQNEAQ, per germline (reference sequence). The CDR3 is 15 amino acids. V was pared by 5 bases and J by 0 bases, with 13 bases between. The DNA for the CDR3 is TGTGCCAGCAGCATTCGGGGGGACATGAACACTGAAGCTTTCTTT. Protein: CASSIRGDMNTEAFF.

The V gene is TRBV28, the J gene TRBJ1-5; D gene unclear. V lost 6 bases and J 6 bases, leaving 9 bases between the germline ends. This CDR3 region has 12 residues. Germline V CDR1 and CDR2: MDHEN, SYDVKM. This CDR3 is CASSQGGQPQHF. The CDR3 region has the DNA TGTGCCAGCAGCCAAGGAGGTCAGCCCCAGCATTTT.

The V call is TRBV25-1, the J call TRBJ2-3, with 10 bases aligning to TRBD2. CDR3 length: 13 residues. CDR1 is MGHDK, CDR2 SYGVNS, per germline. Trimming cost V 4 bases and J 5 bases; bases outside gene matches: 0. CDR3 residues: CASSGLAGDTQYF. The CDR3 nucleotides read TGTGCCAGCAGTGGACTAGCGGGAGATACGCAGTATTTT.

The gene calls are TRBV6-5 and TRBJ1-5, with TRBD1 matching over 7 bases. There are 15 residues in the CDR3. Unmatched junction bases numbered 6, after V lost 2 bases and J lost 5 bases. Germline V lookup: CDR1 MNHEY, CDR2 SVGAGI. The DNA for the CDR3 is TGTGCCAGCAGTTACACAGGGGTAGCGGATCAGCCCCAGCATTTT. It encodes CASSYTGVADQPQHF.